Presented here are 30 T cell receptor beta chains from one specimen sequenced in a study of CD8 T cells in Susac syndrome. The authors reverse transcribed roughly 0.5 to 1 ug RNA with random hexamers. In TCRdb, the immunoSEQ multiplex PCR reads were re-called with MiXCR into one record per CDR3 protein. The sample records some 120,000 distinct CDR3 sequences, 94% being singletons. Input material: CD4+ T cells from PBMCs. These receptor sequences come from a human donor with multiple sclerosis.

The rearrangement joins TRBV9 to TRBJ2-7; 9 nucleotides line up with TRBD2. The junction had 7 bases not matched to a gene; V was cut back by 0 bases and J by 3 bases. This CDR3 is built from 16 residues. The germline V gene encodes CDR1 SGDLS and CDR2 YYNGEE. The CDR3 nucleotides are TGTGCCAGCAGCGTAGCTCCCGGGACTAGCATCTACGAGCAGTACTTC. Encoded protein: CASSVAPGTSIYEQYF.

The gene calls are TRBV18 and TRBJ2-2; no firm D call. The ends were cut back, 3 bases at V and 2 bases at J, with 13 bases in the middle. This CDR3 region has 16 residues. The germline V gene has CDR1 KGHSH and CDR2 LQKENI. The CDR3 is CASSPSAWGNTGELFF. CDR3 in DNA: TGTGCCAGCTCACCCTCGGCCTGGGGAAACACCGGGGAGCTGTTTTTT.

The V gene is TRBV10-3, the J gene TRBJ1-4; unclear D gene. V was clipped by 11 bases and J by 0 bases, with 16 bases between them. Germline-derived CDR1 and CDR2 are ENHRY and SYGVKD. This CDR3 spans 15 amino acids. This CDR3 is CAVSRQLATNEKLFF. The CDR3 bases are TGTGCCGTTTCCAGACAACTTGCAACTAATGAAAAACTGTTTTTT.

The CDR3 loop reads CASQTAFDTEAFF. CDR3 DNA: TGTGCCAGCCAGACAGCGTTCGACACTGAAGCTTTCTTT. J is TRBJ1-1 and V is TRBV7-9, with D perhaps TRBD1 (5 bases). Germline CDR1 is SEHNR and CDR2 is FQNEAQ (reference sequence). CDR3 size: 13 residues. V lost 8 bases and J lost 3, with 13 bases in between.

CDR3 sequence (DNA): TGCGCCAGCAGCTTGTTTATTTCGGGGGCCCCAGACAATGAGCAGTTCTTC. Protein product: CASSLFISGAPDNEQFF. The chain links TRBV5-1 to TRBJ2-1, with D tentatively TRBD1 or TRBD2 (6 bases each). The length of the CDR3 is 17 residues. The germline CDR1 and CDR2 sequences are SGHRS and YFSETQ. V was trimmed by 1 base and J by 5 bases, leaving 19 bases between them.

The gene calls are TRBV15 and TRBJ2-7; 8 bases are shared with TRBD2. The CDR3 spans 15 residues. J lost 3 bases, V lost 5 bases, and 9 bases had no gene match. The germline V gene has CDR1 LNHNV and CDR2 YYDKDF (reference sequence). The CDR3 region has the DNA TGTGCCACCAGCGTTCCGGGAGGGCCTCACTACGAGCAGTACTTC. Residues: CATSVPGGPHYEQYF.

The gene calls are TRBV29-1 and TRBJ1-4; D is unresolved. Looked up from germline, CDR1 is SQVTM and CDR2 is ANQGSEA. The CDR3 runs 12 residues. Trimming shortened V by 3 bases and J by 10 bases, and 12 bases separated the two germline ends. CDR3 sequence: CSVDRASGKLFF. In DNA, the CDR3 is TGCAGCGTTGACCGGGCCTCGGGAAAACTGTTTTTT.

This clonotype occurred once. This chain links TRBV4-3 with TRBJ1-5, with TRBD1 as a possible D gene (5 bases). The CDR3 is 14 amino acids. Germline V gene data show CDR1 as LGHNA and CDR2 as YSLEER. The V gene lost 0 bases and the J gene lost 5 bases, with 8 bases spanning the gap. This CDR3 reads CASSQEGGDQPQHF. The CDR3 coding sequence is TGCGCCAGCAGCCAAGAAGGAGGGGATCAGCCCCAGCATTTT.

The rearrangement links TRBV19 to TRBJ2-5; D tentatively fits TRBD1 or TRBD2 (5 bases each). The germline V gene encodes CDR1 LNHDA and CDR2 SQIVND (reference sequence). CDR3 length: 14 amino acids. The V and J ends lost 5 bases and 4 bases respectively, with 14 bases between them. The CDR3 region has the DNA TGTGCCAGTAGTGCCGGGGCCCCGGGAGAGACCCAGTACTTC. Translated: CASSAGAPGETQYF.

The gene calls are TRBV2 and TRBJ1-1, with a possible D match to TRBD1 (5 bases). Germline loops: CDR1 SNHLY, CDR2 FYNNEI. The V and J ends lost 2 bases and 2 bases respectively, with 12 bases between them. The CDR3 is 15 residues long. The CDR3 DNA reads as TGTGCCAGCAGTGAATTTGAGGGACTAAACACTGAAGCTTTCTTT. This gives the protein CASSEFEGLNTEAFF.

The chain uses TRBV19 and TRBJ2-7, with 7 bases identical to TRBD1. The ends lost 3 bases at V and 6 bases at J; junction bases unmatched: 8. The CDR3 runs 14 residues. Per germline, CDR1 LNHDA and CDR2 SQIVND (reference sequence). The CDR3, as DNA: TGTGCCAGTAGTATCGACAGGGACCGGTCCGAGCAGTACTTC. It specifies CASSIDRDRSEQYF.

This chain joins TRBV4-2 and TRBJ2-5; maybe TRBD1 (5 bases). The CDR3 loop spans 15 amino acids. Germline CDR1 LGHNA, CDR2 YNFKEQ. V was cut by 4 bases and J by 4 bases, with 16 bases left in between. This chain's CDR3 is CASSLGAELGETQYF. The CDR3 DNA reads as TGTGCCAGCAGCCTTGGGGCTGAGTTGGGAGAGACCCAGTACTTC.

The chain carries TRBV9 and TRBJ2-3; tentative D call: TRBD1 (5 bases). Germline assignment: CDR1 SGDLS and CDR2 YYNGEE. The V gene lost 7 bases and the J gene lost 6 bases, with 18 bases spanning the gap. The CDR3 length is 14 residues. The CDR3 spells CASGRGQGQDTQYF. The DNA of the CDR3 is TGTGCCAGCGGGCGAGGTCAGGGTCAGGATACGCAGTATTTT. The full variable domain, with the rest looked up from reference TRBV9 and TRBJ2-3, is DSGVTQTPKHLITATGQRVTLRCSPRSGDLSVYWYQQSLDQGLQFLIQYYNGEERAKGNILERFSAQQFPDLHSELNLSSLELGDSALYFCASGRGQGQDTQYFGPGTRLTVL.

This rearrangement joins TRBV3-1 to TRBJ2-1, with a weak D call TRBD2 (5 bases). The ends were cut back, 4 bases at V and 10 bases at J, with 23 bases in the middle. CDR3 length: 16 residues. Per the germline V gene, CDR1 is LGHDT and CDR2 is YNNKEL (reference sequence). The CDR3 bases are TGTGCCAGCAGCCTTGGAGGCGGGCCCCTCTCAGGAGAGCAGTTCTTC. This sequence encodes CASSLGGGPLSGEQFF.

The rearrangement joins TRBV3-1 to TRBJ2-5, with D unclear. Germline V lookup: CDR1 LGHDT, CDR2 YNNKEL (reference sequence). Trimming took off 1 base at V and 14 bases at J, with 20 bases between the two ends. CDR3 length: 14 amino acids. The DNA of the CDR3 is TGTGCCAGCAGCCAAGTACATAAAAGCACCTTTAAATACTTC. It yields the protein CASSQVHKSTFKYF.

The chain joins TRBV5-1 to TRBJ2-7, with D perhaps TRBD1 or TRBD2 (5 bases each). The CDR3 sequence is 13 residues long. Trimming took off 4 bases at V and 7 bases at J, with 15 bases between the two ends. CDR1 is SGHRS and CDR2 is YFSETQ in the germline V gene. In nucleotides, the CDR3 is TGCGCCAGCAGCCCGAACGGGGCGAGGGAGCAGTACTTC. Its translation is CASSPNGAREQYF.

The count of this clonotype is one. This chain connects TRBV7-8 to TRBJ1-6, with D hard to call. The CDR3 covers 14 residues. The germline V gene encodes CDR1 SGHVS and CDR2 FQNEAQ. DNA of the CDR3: TGTGTGACCACGGGTGAGGTATATAATTCACCCCTCCACTTT. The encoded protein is CVTTGEVYNSPLHF.

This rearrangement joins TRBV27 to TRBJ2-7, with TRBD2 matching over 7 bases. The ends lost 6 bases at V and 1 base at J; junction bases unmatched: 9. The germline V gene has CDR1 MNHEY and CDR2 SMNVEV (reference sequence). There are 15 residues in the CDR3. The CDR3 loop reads CASRDVASGSYEQYF. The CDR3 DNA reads TGTGCCAGCAGAGATGTGGCTAGCGGTTCCTACGAGCAGTACTTC.

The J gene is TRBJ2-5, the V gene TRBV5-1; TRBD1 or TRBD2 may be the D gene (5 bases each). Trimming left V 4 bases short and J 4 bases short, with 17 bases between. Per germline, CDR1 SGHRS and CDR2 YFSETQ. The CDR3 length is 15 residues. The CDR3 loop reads CASSPLGDRGETQYF. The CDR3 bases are TGCGCCAGCAGCCCGTTGGGAGATAGGGGAGAGACCCAGTACTTC.

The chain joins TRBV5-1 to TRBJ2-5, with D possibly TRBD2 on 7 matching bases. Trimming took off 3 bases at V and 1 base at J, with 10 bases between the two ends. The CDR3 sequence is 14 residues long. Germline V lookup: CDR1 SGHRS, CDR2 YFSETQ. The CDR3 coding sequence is TGCGCCAGCAGCTCTGCGGGGGCCCAAGAGACCCAGTACTTC. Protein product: CASSSAGAQETQYF. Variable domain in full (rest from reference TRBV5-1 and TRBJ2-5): KAGVTQTPRYLIKTRGQQVTLSCSPISGHRSVSWYQQTPGQGLQFLFEYFSETQRNKGNFPGRFSGRQFSNSRSEMNVSTLELGDSALYLCASSSAGAQETQYFGPGTRLLVL.

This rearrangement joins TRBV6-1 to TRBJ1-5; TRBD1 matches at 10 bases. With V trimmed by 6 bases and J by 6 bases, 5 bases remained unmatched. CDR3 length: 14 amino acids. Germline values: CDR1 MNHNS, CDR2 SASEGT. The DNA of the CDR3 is TGTGCCAGCAGCTGGACAGGGGGGATTCAGCCCCAGCATTTT. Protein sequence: CASSWTGGIQPQHF.

The CDR3 is CASSPDNSNQPQHF. The CDR3 DNA is TGTGCCAGCAGCCCGGACAATAGCAATCAGCCCCAGCATTTT. The rearrangement joins TRBV3-1 to TRBJ1-5; TRBD1 might be the D (5 bases). The germline V and J ends were trimmed by 4 bases and 0 bases, with 7 bases remaining between them. Germline assignment: CDR1 LGHDT and CDR2 YNNKEL (reference sequence). The CDR3 runs to 14 residues.

CDR3 amino acids: CASSPTGTSGELFF. In DNA, the CDR3 is TGTGCCAGCAGCCCTACAGGGACCTCCGGGGAGCTGTTTTTT. V usage is TRBV6-5 and J usage is TRBJ2-2, with D possibly being TRBD1 (6 bases). The CDR3 spans 14 residues. V gave up 6 bases and J gave up 6 bases, with 14 bases separating them. The germline CDR1 and CDR2 sequences are MNHEY and SVGAGI.

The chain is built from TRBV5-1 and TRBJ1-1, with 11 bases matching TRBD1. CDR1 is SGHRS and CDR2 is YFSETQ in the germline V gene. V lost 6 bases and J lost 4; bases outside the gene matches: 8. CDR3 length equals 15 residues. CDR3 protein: CASTFGQGAFTEAFF. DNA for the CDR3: TGCGCCAGCACCTTCGGACAGGGGGCGTTCACTGAAGCTTTCTTT.

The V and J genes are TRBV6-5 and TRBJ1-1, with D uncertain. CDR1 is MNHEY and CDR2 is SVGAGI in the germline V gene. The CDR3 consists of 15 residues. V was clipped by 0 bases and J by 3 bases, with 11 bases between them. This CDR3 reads CASSYSNSRDTEAFF. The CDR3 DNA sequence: TGTGCCAGCAGTTACTCGAACAGTAGGGACACTGAAGCTTTCTTT.

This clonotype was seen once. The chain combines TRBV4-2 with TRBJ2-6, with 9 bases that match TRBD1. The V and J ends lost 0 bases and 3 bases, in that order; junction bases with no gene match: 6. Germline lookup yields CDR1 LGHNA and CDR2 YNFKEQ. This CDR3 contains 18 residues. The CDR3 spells CASSQDTRTGDGANVLTF. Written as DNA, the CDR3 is TGTGCCAGCAGCCAAGACACGAGGACAGGGGATGGGGCCAACGTCCTGACTTTC.

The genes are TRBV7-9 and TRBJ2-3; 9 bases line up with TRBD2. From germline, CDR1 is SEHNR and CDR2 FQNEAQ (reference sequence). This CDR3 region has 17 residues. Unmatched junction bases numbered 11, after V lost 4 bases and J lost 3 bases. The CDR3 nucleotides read TGTGCCAGCAGCTCCAACGCGGGAGGGCCCAAGACAGATACGCAGTATTTT. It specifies CASSSNAGGPKTDTQYF.

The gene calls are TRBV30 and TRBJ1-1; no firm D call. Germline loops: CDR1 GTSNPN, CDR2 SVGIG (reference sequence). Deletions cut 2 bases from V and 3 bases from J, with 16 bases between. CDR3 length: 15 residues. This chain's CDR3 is CAWSMLDREDTEAFF. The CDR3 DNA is TGTGCCTGGAGTATGCTGGACCGTGAGGACACTGAAGCTTTCTTT.

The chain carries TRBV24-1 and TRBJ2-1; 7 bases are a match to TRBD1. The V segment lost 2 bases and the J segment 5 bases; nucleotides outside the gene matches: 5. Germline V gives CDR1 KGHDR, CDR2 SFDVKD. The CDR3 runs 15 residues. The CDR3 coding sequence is TGTGCCACCAGTGATTATCGGGACAGAAACAATGAGCAGTTCTTC. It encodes CATSDYRDRNNEQFF.

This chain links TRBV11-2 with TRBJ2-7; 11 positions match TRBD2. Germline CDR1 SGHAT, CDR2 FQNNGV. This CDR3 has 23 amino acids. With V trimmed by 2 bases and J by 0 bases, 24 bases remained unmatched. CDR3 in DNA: TGTGCCAGCAGCTTATTGGCCCGGGCGGGCGGGCTAGCGGGAGGCCCGAGCTCCTACGAGCAGTACTTC. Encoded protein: CASSLLARAGGLAGGPSSYEQYF.